This T cell receptor beta chain was sequenced during a study of cytomegalovirus exposure and HLA in healthy donors. 60 Vbeta and 13 Jbeta primers were used in PCR. Sequencing used immunoSEQ multiplex PCR; TCRdb keeps in-frame clones, though not all of them. This table holds about 88,000 clones, roughly 69% found once. Study outcomes and limitations: Across donors, presence/absence analyses took sequencing depth to be roughly uniform. The study reported that TCR beta sequences accurately predicted HLA-A and HLA-B alleles in most subjects. The authors enumerated under 200 TCR beta chains as linked to cytomegalovirus.

To note about this clone: Its antigen is unidentified.

Germline V gives CDR1 MNHEY, CDR2 SVGAGI. CDR3 length: 13 residues. V dropped 6 bases and J dropped 2 bases, with 10 bases sitting between them. These donors counted as nominally healthy when sampled, but unrecorded immune exposures were likely. The genes are TRBV6-5 and TRBJ1-2; D gene ambiguous. Sequenced: PBMCs. The TCR comes from a man between 45 and 60 years old in good health and CMV-seronegative. The CDR3 nucleotides are TGTGCCAGCAGCTCCCGGGAGAACTATGGCTACACCTTC. Translated, it gives CASSSRENYGYTF.